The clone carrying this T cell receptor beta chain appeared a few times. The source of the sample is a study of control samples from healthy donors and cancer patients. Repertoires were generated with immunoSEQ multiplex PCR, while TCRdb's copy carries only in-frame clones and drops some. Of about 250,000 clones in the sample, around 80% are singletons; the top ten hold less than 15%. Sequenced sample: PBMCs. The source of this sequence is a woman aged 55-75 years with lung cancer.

The CDR3 DNA is TGTGCCAGCAGCTTGGCCAAGACTAGCGGGAATAGGGGCGAGCAGTACTTC. This codes for CASSLAKTSGNRGEQYF. V and J are TRBV5-8 and TRBJ2-7; 11 bases line up with TRBD2. CDR1 and CDR2 (germline): SGHTS, YDEGEE. V lost 0 bases and J lost 6; bases outside the gene matches: 11. The CDR3 is 17 residues long.